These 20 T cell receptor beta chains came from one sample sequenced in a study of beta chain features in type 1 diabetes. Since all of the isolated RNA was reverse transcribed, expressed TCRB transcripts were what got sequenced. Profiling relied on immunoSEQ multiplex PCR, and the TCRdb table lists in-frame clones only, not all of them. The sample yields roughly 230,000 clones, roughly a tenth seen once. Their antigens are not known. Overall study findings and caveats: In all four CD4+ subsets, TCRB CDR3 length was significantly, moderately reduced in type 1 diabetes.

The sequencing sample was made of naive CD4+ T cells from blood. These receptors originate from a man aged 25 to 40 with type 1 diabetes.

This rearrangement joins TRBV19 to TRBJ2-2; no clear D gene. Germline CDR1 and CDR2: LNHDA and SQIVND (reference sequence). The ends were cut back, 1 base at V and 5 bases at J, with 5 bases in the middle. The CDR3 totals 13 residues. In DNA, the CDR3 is TGTGCCAGTAGTATAGCCCATACCGGGGAGCTGTTTTTT. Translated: CASSIAHTGELFF.

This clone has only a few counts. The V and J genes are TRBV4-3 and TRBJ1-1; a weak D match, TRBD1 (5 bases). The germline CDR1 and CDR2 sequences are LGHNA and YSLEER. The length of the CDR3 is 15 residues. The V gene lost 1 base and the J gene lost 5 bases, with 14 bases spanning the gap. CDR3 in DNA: TGCGCCAGCAGCCAAGTCAAGGGACTTCGGACTGAAGCTTTCTTT. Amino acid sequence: CASSQVKGLRTEAFF.

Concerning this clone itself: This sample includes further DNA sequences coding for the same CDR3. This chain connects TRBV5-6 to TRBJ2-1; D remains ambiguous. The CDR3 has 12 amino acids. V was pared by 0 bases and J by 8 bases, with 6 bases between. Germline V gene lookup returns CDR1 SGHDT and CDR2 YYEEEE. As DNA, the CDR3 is TGTGCCAGCAGCTTGGGTTCGTATGAGCAGTTCTTC. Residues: CASSLGSYEQFF.

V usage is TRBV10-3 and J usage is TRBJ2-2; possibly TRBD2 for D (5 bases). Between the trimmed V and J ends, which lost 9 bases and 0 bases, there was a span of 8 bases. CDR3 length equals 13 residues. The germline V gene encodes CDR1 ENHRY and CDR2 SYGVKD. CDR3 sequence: CAIAEANTGELFF. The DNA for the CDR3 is TGTGCCATAGCGGAGGCGAACACCGGGGAGCTGTTTTTT.

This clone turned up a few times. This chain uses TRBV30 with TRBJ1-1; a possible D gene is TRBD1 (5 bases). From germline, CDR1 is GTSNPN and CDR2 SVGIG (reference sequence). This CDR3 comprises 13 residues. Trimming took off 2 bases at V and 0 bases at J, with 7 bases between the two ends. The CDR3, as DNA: TGTGCCTGGAGTATCAGGGTGAACACTGAAGCTTTCTTT. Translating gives CAWSIRVNTEAFF. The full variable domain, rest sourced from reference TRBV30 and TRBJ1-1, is SQTIHQWPATLVQPVGSPLSLECTVEGTSNPNLYWYRQAAGRGLQLLFYSVGIGQISSEVPQNLSASRPQDRQFILSSKKLLLSDSGFYLCAWSIRVNTEAFFGQGTRLTVV.

CDR3 protein: CASSTTGGAYNEQFF. CDR3 coding DNA: TGTGCCAGTAGTACGACAGGGGGCGCCTACAATGAGCAGTTCTTC. The chain carries TRBV19 and TRBJ2-1, with 10 bases identical to TRBD1. V dropped 4 bases and J dropped 2; count of bases not matched to a gene: 2. CDR1 and CDR2 from the germline V gene are LNHDA and SQIVND (reference sequence). The CDR3 totals 15 residues.

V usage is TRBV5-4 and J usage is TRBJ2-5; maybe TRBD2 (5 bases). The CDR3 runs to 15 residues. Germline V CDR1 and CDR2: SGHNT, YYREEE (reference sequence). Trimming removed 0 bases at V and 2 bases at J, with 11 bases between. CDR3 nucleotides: TGTGCCAGCAGCTTGGGGGCTAGCAGACAAGAGACCCAGTACTTC. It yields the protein CASSLGASRQETQYF.

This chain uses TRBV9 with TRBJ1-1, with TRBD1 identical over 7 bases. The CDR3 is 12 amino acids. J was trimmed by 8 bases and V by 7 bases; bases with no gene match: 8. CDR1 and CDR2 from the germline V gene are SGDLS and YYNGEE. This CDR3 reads CASAGIQGEAFF. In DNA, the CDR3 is TGTGCCAGCGCAGGGATACAGGGGGAAGCTTTCTTT.

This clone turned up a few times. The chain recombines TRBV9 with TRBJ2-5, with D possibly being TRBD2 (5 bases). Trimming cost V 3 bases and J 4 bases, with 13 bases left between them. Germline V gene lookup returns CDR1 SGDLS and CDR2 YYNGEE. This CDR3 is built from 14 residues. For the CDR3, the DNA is TGTGCCAGCAGCGAAGGACTGGCCAGAGAGACCCAGTACTTC. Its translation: CASSEGLARETQYF.

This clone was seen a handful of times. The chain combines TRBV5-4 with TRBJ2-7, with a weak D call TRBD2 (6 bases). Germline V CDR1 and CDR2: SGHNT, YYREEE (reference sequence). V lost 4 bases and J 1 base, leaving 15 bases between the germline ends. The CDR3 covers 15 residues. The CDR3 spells CASSGGTAGSYEQYF. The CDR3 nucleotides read TGTGCCAGCAGCGGGGGGACGGCGGGGTCCTACGAGCAGTACTTC.

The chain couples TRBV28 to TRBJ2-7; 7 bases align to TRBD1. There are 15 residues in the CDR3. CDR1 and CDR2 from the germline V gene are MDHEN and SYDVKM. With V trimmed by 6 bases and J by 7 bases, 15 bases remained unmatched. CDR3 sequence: CASSLTRDREREQYF. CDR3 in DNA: TGTGCCAGCAGCTTGACCCGAGACAGGGAGCGTGAGCAGTACTTC. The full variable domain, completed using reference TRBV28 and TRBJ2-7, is DVKVTQSSRYLVKRTGEKVFLECVQDMDHENMFWYRQDPGLGLRLIYFSYDVKMKEKGDIPEGYSVSREKKERFSLILESASTNQTSMYLCASSLTRDREREQYFGPGTRLTVT.

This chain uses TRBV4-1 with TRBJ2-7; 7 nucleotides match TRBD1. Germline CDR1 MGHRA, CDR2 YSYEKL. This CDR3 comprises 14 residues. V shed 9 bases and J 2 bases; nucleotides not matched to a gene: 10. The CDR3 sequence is CASSGQIETYEQYF. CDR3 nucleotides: TGCGCCAGTTCGGGACAGATAGAAACCTACGAGCAGTACTTC.

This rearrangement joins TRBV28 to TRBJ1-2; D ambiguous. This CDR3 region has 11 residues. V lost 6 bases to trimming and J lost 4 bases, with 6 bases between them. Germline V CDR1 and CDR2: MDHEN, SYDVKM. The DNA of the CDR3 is TGTGCCAGCAGCCCGTCCTATGGCTACACCTTC. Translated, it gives CASSPSYGYTF.

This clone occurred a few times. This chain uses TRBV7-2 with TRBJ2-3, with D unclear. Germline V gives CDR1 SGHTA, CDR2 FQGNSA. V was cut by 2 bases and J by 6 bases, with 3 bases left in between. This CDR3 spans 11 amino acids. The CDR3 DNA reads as TGTGCCAGCAGCTTATATGATACGCAGTATTTT. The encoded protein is CASSLYDTQYF.

The CDR3 DNA reads TGTGCCAGCAGTCCGGGACTAGCGGGGTTTGAGCAGTACTTC. The encoded protein is CASSPGLAGFEQYF. The chain employs TRBV9 and TRBJ2-7, with TRBD2 matching over 13 bases. The CDR3 has 14 amino acids. V lost 5 bases to trimming and J lost 7 bases; unmatched junction nucleotides: 6. The germline gives CDR1 SGDLS, CDR2 YYNGEE.

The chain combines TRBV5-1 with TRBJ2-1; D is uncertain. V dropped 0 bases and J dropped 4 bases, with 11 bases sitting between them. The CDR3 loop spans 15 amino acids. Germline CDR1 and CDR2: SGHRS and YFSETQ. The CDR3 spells CASSLEAVSYNEQFF. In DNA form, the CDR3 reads TGCGCCAGCAGCTTGGAAGCTGTCTCTTACAATGAGCAGTTCTTC.

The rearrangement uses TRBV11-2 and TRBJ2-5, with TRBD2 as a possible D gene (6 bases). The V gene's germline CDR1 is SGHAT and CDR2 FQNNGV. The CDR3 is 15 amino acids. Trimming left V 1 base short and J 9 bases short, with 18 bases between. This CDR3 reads CASSLVSYGRDSQYF. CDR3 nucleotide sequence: TGTGCCAGCAGCTTAGTGAGTTATGGGCGGGACTCCCAGTACTTC. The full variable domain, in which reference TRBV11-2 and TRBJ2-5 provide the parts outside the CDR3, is EAGVAQSPRYKIIEKRQSVAFWCNPISGHATLYWYQQILGQGPKLLIQFQNNGVVDDSQLPKDRFSAERLKGVDSTLKIQPAKLEDSAVYLCASSLVSYGRDSQYFGPGTRLLVL.

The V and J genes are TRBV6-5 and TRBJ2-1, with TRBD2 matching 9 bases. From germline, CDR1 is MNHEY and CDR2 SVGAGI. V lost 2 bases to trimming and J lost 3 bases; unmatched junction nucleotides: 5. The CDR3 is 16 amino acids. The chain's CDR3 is CASSYGSAGGYNEQFF. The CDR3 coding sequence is TGTGCCAGCAGTTACGGTTCAGCGGGGGGCTACAATGAGCAGTTCTTC.

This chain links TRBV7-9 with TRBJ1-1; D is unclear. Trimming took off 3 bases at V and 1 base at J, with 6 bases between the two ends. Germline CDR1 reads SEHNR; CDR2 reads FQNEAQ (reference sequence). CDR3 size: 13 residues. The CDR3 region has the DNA TGTGCCAGCAGCTTTCTATCGAACACTGAAGCTTTCTTT. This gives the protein CASSFLSNTEAFF.

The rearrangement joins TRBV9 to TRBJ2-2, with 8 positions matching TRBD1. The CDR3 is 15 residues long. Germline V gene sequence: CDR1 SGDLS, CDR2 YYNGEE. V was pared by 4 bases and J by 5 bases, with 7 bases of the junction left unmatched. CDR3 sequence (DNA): TGTGCCAGCAGCCAAGGGACAGGAGTTACCGGGGAGCTGTTTTTT. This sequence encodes CASSQGTGVTGELFF.